Below, one TCR beta chain is given with its context. Its antigen is undetermined. TCRdb keeps only in-frame clones here, not all; method: immunoSEQ multiplex PCR. This table has roughly 120,000 clones, about 92% appearing once. V was shortened by 3 bases and J by 9 bases, with 14 bases between the two germline ends. Germline CDR1 is DFQATT and CDR2 is SNEGSKA (reference sequence). The CDR3 spans 12 residues. The data derive from a study of T cell responses to AZD1222 COVID-19 vaccine. Study-wide results and limits: Spike-specific TCR breadth and depth went up after people got two AZD1222 doses. Reports indicate that nearly half of spike-specific TCRs are directed at unmutated variant regions. The donors showed a predominance of white British ancestry and of females, with possible underestimation of clonal diversity.

The gene calls are TRBV20-1 and TRBJ1-2, with D hard to call. This clonotype originated in an adult in good health. Material: peripheral blood, obtained on day 0 of AZD1222 vaccination. The CDR3 DNA sequence: TGCAGTGCTAGTTCCGATGGAGGGCGCTACACCTTC. This encodes CSASSDGGRYTF.